The next 11 T cell receptor beta chains were all read from a single sample in a study of CD8 T cells in ankylosing spondylitis (dated by TCRdb to about 2017). Beyond this particular receptor, the publication reports: A TCR beta motif made up of several highly homologous amino acid variants appeared to be characteristic of blood from ankylosing spondylitis patients.

No antigen has been assigned to these receptors. The receptor library was made with 5' RACE. Data came from an Illumina HiSeq 2500. TCRdb cleaned the public reads at Q25 with fastp, built clones with MiXCR and kept in-frame beta chains. Each entry merges the rows of one CDR3 protein and shows their most common DNA and genes. For this sample there are around 540,000 distinct CDR3 sequences; 10% to 15% appear just once. The ten largest clones represent 6.8% of the sample. The sequenced sample was blood, either unsorted or a sorted T cell fraction (not recorded which). The receptors come from a male donor with ankylosing spondylitis.

The CDR3 loop is CSATRAEAYGYTF. CDR3 in DNA: TGCAGTGCTACTCGGGCCGAGGCTTATGGCTACACCTTC. The chain joins TRBV20-1 to TRBJ1-2; D is uncertain. CDR1 and CDR2 (germline): DFQATT, SNEGSKA (reference sequence). V lost 4 bases to trimming and J lost 5 bases, with 14 bases between them. The CDR3 length is 13 residues.

This chain connects TRBV5-1 to TRBJ1-2, with D perhaps matching TRBD1 (5 bases). Germline CDR1 reads SGHRS; CDR2 reads YFSETQ. V was clipped by 4 bases and J by 4 bases, with 17 bases between them. This CDR3 has 15 residues. Here the CDR3 DNA reads TGCGCCAGCAGCCCCTCTGGGGGGACCCTCTATGGCTACACCTTC. The encoded protein is CASSPSGGTLYGYTF.

This clonotype was recorded a few times. The junction shows a germline mismatch at one end, possibly a read error. The chain has TRBV9 and TRBJ2-1; a weak D match, TRBD2 (7 bases). The CDR3 is 13 amino acids. Germline V lookup: CDR1 SGDLS, CDR2 YYNGEE. This chain's CDR3 is CASSVQRGGGKLF. CDR3 in DNA: TGTGCCAGCAGCGTACAAAGGGGGGGAGGTAAGCTCTTC. Full variable domain (outside the CDR3, taken from reference TRBV9 and TRBJ2-1): DSGVTQTPKHLITATGQRVTLRCSPRSGDLSVYWYQQSLDQGLQFLIQYYNGEERAKGNILERFSAQQFPDLHSELNLSSLELGDSALYFCASSVQRGGGKLFGPGTRLTVL.

The table lists this clonotype with a few counts. The V call is TRBV2, the J call TRBJ2-1; 9 bases fit TRBD2. V shed 2 bases and J 9 bases; nucleotides not matched to a gene: 8. CDR3 size: 15 residues. Germline V gene data show CDR1 as SNHLY and CDR2 as FYNNEI. The chain's CDR3 is CASSERLAGLTEQFF. The CDR3, as DNA: TGTGCCAGCAGTGAACGTCTAGCGGGACTTACTGAGCAGTTCTTC.

This clonotype has ten or more counts. The chain links TRBV2 to TRBJ2-3; no clear D gene. CDR1 is SNHLY and CDR2 is FYNNEI in the germline V gene. V was trimmed by 7 bases and J by 4 bases, leaving 9 bases between them. The CDR3 consists of 12 residues. CDR3 in DNA: TGTGCCAGCAACCCCCCGGCAGATACGCAGTATTTT. Its protein product is CASNPPADTQYF.

The CDR3 is CASSLAGTGGDTGELFF. The CDR3 nucleotides read TGTGCCAGCAGCTTAGCCGGGACTGGCGGCGACACCGGGGAGCTGTTTTTT. The V gene is TRBV7-9, the J gene TRBJ2-2, with a weak D call TRBD2 (6 bases). CDR3 length equals 17 residues. V was trimmed by 0 bases and J by 3 bases, leaving 14 bases between them. Looked up from germline, CDR1 is SEHNR and CDR2 is FQNEAQ (reference sequence).

The chain recombines TRBV25-1 with TRBJ2-2; tentatively, D is TRBD2 (6 bases). V was clipped by 3 bases and J by 6 bases, with 14 bases between them. The CDR3 contains 15 residues. CDR1 is MGHDK and CDR2 is SYGVNS in the germline V gene. CDR3 amino acids: CASSDFREVSGELFF. The DNA for the CDR3 is TGTGCCAGCAGTGATTTCAGGGAGGTATCCGGGGAGCTGTTTTTT.

In this sample, this clonotype turned up a few times. This chain uses TRBV7-9 with TRBJ2-4; D might be TRBD1 or TRBD2, each matching 5 bases. CDR3 length equals 16 residues. Between the trimmed V and J ends, which lost 5 bases and 2 bases, there was a span of 16 bases. CDR1 SEHNR and CDR2 FQNEAQ come from the germline V gene (reference sequence). The chain's CDR3 is CASSRDRASSKNIQYF. Here the CDR3 DNA reads TGTGCCAGCAGCCGGGACCGAGCCTCATCCAAAAACATTCAGTACTTC.

This clonotype was counted a few times. The V call is TRBV10-1, the J call TRBJ2-1; 11 bases are shared with TRBD1. The CDR3 extends over 14 amino acids. Germline values: CDR1 WNHNN, CDR2 SYGVQD (reference sequence). V was clipped by 4 bases and J by 8 bases; unmatched bases: 4. The DNA for the CDR3 is TGCGCCAGCAGTGGGGGACAGGGGGGCGATGAGCAGTTCTTC. Amino acid sequence: CASSGGQGGDEQFF.

A few counts support this clonotype. The chain carries TRBV5-5 and TRBJ2-1, with D possibly matching TRBD2 (6 bases). Between the trimmed V and J ends, which lost 3 bases and 2 bases, there was a span of 12 bases. CDR3 length: 15 residues. Germline CDR1 is SGHKS and CDR2 is YYEKEE (reference sequence). The CDR3 DNA reads as TGTGCCAGCAGCTGGGGCACGGGAGCCTACAATGAGCAGTTCTTC. Translating gives CASSWGTGAYNEQFF. Using reference TRBV5-5 and TRBJ2-1 for the parts outside the CDR3, the full variable domain is DAGVTQSPTHLIKTRGQQVTLRCSPISGHKSVSWYQQVLGQGPQFIFQYYEKEERGRGNFPDRFSARQFPNYSSELNVNALLLGDSALYLCASSWGTGAYNEQFFGPGTRLTVL.

This clonotype has a handful of counts. The rearrangement joins TRBV4-1 to TRBJ1-2, with D unresolved. Trimming stripped 4 bases from V and 0 bases from J, with 12 bases between. The CDR3 runs 15 residues. Germline assignment: CDR1 MGHRA and CDR2 YSYEKL. DNA for the CDR3: TGCGCCAGCAGCCGCTTACTACAGACTAACTATGGCTACACCTTC. Protein product: CASSRLLQTNYGYTF.